This T cell receptor beta chain was obtained from a study of PD-L1 blockade in urothelial cancer. Overall study: Patients, treated from about 2014 onward, received atezolizumab 1,200 mg intravenously every 3 weeks. Reported median T cell count for blood samples was more than 140,000. Analysis of blood occurred 3 weeks (second dose) and 6 weeks after treatment start.

Described time point: pretreatment peripheral blood. The repertoire was sequenced with immunoSEQ multiplex PCR; TCRdb's copy has only in-frame clones and lacks some. The sample contains over 100,000 clones, 70% to 85% of which appear only once. This specimen consisted of PBMCs, obtained around atezolizumab (anti-PD-L1) treatment. The source of this sequence is a man aged 45-65 years with urothelial cancer.

The CDR3 sequence: CASSDRLAGAYEQYF. The CDR3 bases are TGTGCCAGCAGCGACCGACTAGCGGGCGCCTACGAGCAGTACTTC. The J gene is TRBJ2-7, the V gene TRBV11-2; 10 bases are shared with TRBD2. The CDR3 spans 15 residues. V shed 5 bases, J shed 2 bases, and the junction held 6 bases outside the gene matches. The germline V gene encodes CDR1 SGHAT and CDR2 FQNNGV.